Listed here are 27 T cell receptor beta chains from one sample, sequenced in a study of T cell responses to AZD1222 COVID-19 vaccine. Assay: immunoSEQ multiplex PCR; the TCRdb copy retains only in-frame clones and omits some. The data contain about 120,000 clones, roughly 90% of them singletons. Sequencing used peripheral blood, obtained on day 0 of AZD1222 vaccination. Receptors were obtained from an adult in good health.

The rearrangement links TRBV12-3 or TRBV12-4 to TRBJ1-2; D remains unclear. The CDR3 sequence is 13 residues long. The V end was cut by 3 bases, the J end by 0 bases, with 5 bases between. DNA for the CDR3: TGTGCCAGCAGTTTCGCGTCTAACTATGGCTACACCTTC. This encodes CASSFASNYGYTF.

This sequence joins TRBV11-2 and TRBJ2-7; 9 nucleotides align to TRBD1. V lost 5 bases to trimming and J lost 1 base; unmatched junction nucleotides: 6. There are 15 residues in the CDR3. Germline CDR1 reads SGHAT; CDR2 reads FQNNGV. The chain's CDR3 is CASSQTGGRSYEQYF. CDR3 coding DNA: TGTGCCAGCAGCCAGACAGGGGGTCGTTCCTACGAGCAGTACTTC. Looking up the rest from reference TRBV11-2 and TRBJ2-7 gives the full variable domain: EAGVAQSPRYKIIEKRQSVAFWCNPISGHATLYWYQQILGQGPKLLIQFQNNGVVDDSQLPKDRFSAERLKGVDSTLKIQPAKLEDSAVYLCASSQTGGRSYEQYFGPGTRLTVT.

The V call is TRBV5-1, the J call TRBJ2-3; D unresolved. This CDR3 region has 16 residues. The germline V gene has CDR1 SGHRS and CDR2 YFSETQ. Deletions cut 5 bases from V and 0 bases from J, with 16 bases between. The CDR3 reads CASRQGYTTSTDTQYF. Written as DNA, the CDR3 is TGCGCCAGCAGGCAAGGTTACACCACTAGCACAGATACGCAGTATTTT.

V usage is TRBV7-3 and J usage is TRBJ2-1; tentatively, D is TRBD2 (6 bases). Trimming pared 2 bases from V and 0 bases from J, leaving 8 bases between. Looked up from germline, CDR1 is SGHTA and CDR2 is FQGTGA. This CDR3 contains 15 residues. The CDR3 bases are TGTGCCAGCAGCTTATACGGGAGCTCCTACAATGAGCAGTTCTTC. This codes for CASSLYGSSYNEQFF.

This clone was found once. The V gene is TRBV10-3, the J gene TRBJ2-7; 9 nucleotides line up with TRBD2. The germline CDR1 and CDR2 sequences are ENHRY and SYGVKD. V trimming: 3 bases; J trimming: 2 bases; junction bases outside the gene matches: 8. CDR3 length: 16 amino acids. CDR3 in amino acids: CAISDATAGGAYEQYF. The CDR3 nucleotides are TGTGCCATCAGTGATGCGACTGCGGGAGGGGCCTACGAGCAGTACTTC.

This rearrangement joins TRBV7-2 to TRBJ1-5, with 7 positions matching TRBD1. The CDR3 has 13 residues. Looked up from germline, CDR1 is SGHTA and CDR2 is FQGNSA. J gave up 7 bases and V 5 bases, and 5 bases lay outside the gene matches. CDR3 sequence: CASSTGTVQPQHF. The CDR3 coding sequence is TGTGCCAGCAGCACCGGGACAGTACAGCCCCAGCATTTT.

The genes are TRBV15 and TRBJ2-2, with D perhaps matching TRBD2 (6 bases). There are 19 residues in the CDR3. Germline loops: CDR1 LNHNV, CDR2 YYDKDF (reference sequence). Trimming left V 0 bases short and J 2 bases short, with 19 bases between. The CDR3 DNA follows: TGTGCCACCAGCAGAGATGATCAGGGAGGTAAGGAAAACACCGGGGAGCTGTTTTTT. Protein: CATSRDDQGGKENTGELFF.

This chain links TRBV11-2 with TRBJ2-2; D not resolved. Germline assignment: CDR1 SGHAT and CDR2 FQNNGV. This CDR3 has 13 residues. V gave up 2 bases and J gave up 4 bases, with 5 bases separating them. The CDR3 nucleotides read TGTGCCAGCAGCTTAAGGATCACCGGGGAGCTGTTTTTT. Translating gives CASSLRITGELFF.

The J gene is TRBJ2-3, the V gene TRBV9; 7 nucleotides align to TRBD2. This CDR3 spans 13 amino acids. Trimming took 7 bases from V and 3 from J; bases not matched to a gene: 5. Germline V CDR1 and CDR2: SGDLS, YYNGEE. CDR3 coding DNA: TGTGCCAGCGGCGGGGAGGGTACAGATACGCAGTATTTT. It encodes CASGGEGTDTQYF.

The genes are TRBV29-1 and TRBJ2-3; 10 bases map to TRBD2. V trimming: 1 base; J trimming: 6 bases; junction bases outside the gene matches: 16. This CDR3 has 18 residues. CDR1 is SQVTM, CDR2 ANQGSEA, per germline. In DNA form, the CDR3 reads TGCAGCGTTGAAGGTCCGATCGCTAGCGGGAGTATAGGTGATACGCAGTATTTT. Its translation is CSVEGPIASGSIGDTQYF.

This chain uses TRBV5-1 with TRBJ1-1; 9 nucleotides match TRBD1. The CDR3 spans 15 residues. Germline V gives CDR1 SGHRS, CDR2 YFSETQ. Trimming cost V 1 base and J 1 base; bases outside gene matches: 2. The CDR3 spells CASSLRGQGNTEAFF. The CDR3 region has the DNA TGCGCCAGCAGCTTGCGGGGACAGGGGAACACTGAAGCTTTCTTT. Looking up the rest from reference TRBV5-1 and TRBJ1-1 gives the full variable domain: KAGVTQTPRYLIKTRGQQVTLSCSPISGHRSVSWYQQTPGQGLQFLFEYFSETQRNKGNFPGRFSGRQFSNSRSEMNVSTLELGDSALYLCASSLRGQGNTEAFFGQGTRLTVV.

This clone was counted only a few times. The genes are TRBV5-8 and TRBJ1-4; 7 bases fit TRBD1. V lost 1 base to trimming and J lost 1 base; unmatched junction nucleotides: 1. The CDR3 is 15 residues long. The germline CDR1 and CDR2 sequences are SGHTS and YDEGEE. This CDR3 is CASSLYRGTNEKLFF. The CDR3 DNA follows: TGTGCCAGCAGCTTGTACAGGGGAACTAATGAAAAACTGTTTTTT.

V and J are TRBV5-1 and TRBJ1-2; 7 bases are shared with TRBD1. This CDR3 has 14 residues. J gave up 3 bases and V 5 bases, and 7 bases lay outside the gene matches. In germline, CDR1 is SGHRS, CDR2 YFSETQ. This chain's CDR3 is CASRYGQADYGYTF. The CDR3 nucleotides are TGCGCCAGCAGATACGGACAGGCGGACTATGGCTACACCTTC.

Here the CDR3 reads CASCDRVEPKNIQYF. CDR3 coding DNA: TGTGCCAGCTGCGACAGGGTCGAACCCAAAAACATTCAGTACTTC. This chain uses TRBV19 with TRBJ2-4; 7 positions agree with TRBD1. CDR3 size: 15 residues. The V gene end was trimmed by 9 bases and the J gene end by 2 bases; junction bases not matched to a gene: 10. The V gene's germline CDR1 is LNHDA and CDR2 SQIVND (reference sequence).

Turning to this clone: The identical CDR3 is also encoded by other nucleotide sequences in the sample. V is TRBV4-2 and J is TRBJ2-7; TRBD1 agrees at 12 bases. CDR1 is LGHNA, CDR2 YNFKEQ, per germline. Trimming cost V 0 bases and J 5 bases; bases outside gene matches: 2. This CDR3 comprises 15 residues. CDR3 in DNA: TGTGCCAGCAGCCAAGAGGGACAGGGGGCGGACGAGCAGTACTTC. Its protein product is CASSQEGQGADEQYF.

This chain links TRBV3-1 (or the pseudogene TRBV3-2) with TRBJ1-6; D gene ambiguous. Germline V lookup: CDR1 LGHDT, CDR2 YNNKEL (reference sequence). Trimming cost V 1 base and J 0 bases, with 7 bases left between them. The CDR3 loop spans 16 amino acids. The CDR3 is CASSQAQSSYNSPLHF. CDR3 nucleotides: TGTGCCAGCAGCCAAGCGCAGAGCTCCTATAATTCACCCCTCCACTTT.

This sequence joins TRBV10-1 and TRBJ1-5, with D perhaps TRBD1 (5 bases). Germline V gene lookup returns CDR1 WNHNN and CDR2 SYGVQD (reference sequence). CDR3 length: 16 residues. V dropped 5 bases and J dropped 3 bases, with 17 bases sitting between them. The CDR3 is CASSIGRGRVNQPQHF. The CDR3 coding sequence is TGCGCCAGCAGTATTGGGCGGGGGAGGGTCAATCAGCCCCAGCATTTT.

The chain has TRBV5-1 and TRBJ2-3; no clear D. V gave up 0 bases and J gave up 1 base, with 6 bases separating them. This CDR3 region has 14 residues. Germline CDR1 reads SGHRS; CDR2 reads YFSETQ. The CDR3 DNA reads TGCGCCAGCAGCTTGGCCGTCGGCACAGATACGCAGTATTTT. This gives the protein CASSLAVGTDTQYF.

The V call is TRBV7-3, the J call TRBJ2-7; either TRBD1 or TRBD2 may fit D (6 bases each). CDR3 length equals 15 residues. Trimming stripped 5 bases from V and 1 base from J, with 15 bases between. Germline V gives CDR1 SGHTA, CDR2 FQGTGA. Here the CDR3 DNA reads TGTGCCAGCAGCCTCTCCGGGGGCTATTCCTACGAGCAGTACTTC. Its protein is CASSLSGGYSYEQYF.

The rearrangement links TRBV19 to TRBJ1-2, with 8 bases that match TRBD1. Trimming removed 5 bases from V and 3 bases from J; junction bases left unmatched: 11. The V gene's germline CDR1 is LNHDA and CDR2 SQIVND (reference sequence). CDR3 length: 16 amino acids. CDR3 sequence reads: CASSVTPGQEDYGYTF. CDR3 sequence (DNA): TGTGCCAGTAGTGTTACTCCGGGACAGGAAGACTATGGCTACACCTTC.

The chain combines TRBV7-9 with TRBJ2-1; TRBD1 or TRBD2 may be the D gene (6 bases each). CDR1 is SEHNR and CDR2 is FQNEAQ in the germline V gene (reference sequence). The V and J ends lost 0 bases and 7 bases respectively, with 13 bases between them. CDR3 size: 15 residues. This CDR3 is CASSLAAGAGNEQFF. The CDR3 coding sequence is TGTGCCAGCAGCTTAGCCGCAGGGGCGGGGAATGAGCAGTTCTTC.

By share, this clone ranks as large (0.1 to 1%). The chain joins TRBV5-4 to TRBJ2-5; tentative D call: TRBD2 (5 bases). The germline V and J ends were trimmed by 0 bases and 4 bases, with 13 bases remaining between them. The CDR3 contains 15 residues. Looked up from germline, CDR1 is SGHNT and CDR2 is YYREEE (reference sequence). CDR3 in amino acids: CASSLEGPSPETQYF. Here the CDR3 DNA reads TGTGCCAGCAGCTTGGAAGGTCCTAGCCCAGAGACCCAGTACTTC.

The rearrangement links TRBV18 to TRBJ2-7; a weak D match, TRBD2 (6 bases). The CDR3 loop spans 13 amino acids. The V gene's germline CDR1 is KGHSH and CDR2 LQKENI. Trimming cost V 2 bases and J 4 bases, with 9 bases left between them. The CDR3 DNA sequence: TGTGCCAGCTCACCAGTTGGGGGGTACGAGCAGTACTTC. It yields the protein CASSPVGGYEQYF.

This clone was seen just once. The J gene is TRBJ1-2, the V gene TRBV4-3; the D is unclear. V lost 0 bases and J 7 bases, leaving 21 bases between the germline ends. Germline CDR1 reads LGHNA; CDR2 reads YSLEER. The CDR3 loop spans 17 amino acids. The DNA for the CDR3 is TGCGCCAGCAGCCAAGATTCGGTGGGGTTAGTCAGGAGTGGCTACACCTTC. Encoded protein: CASSQDSVGLVRSGYTF.

This chain joins TRBV11-1 and TRBJ2-7, with 9 positions matching TRBD1. Germline V CDR1 and CDR2: SGHAT, FQDESV (reference sequence). This CDR3 has 15 amino acids. Trimming removed 5 bases from V and 3 bases from J; junction bases left unmatched: 8. CDR3 sequence (DNA): TGTGCCAGCAGCCGTCCGGGACAGGGTAACTACGAGCAGTACTTC. Protein product: CASSRPGQGNYEQYF.

The chain couples TRBV18 to TRBJ2-1, with D tentatively TRBD1 (6 bases). V lost 2 bases and J 4 bases, leaving 15 bases between the germline ends. This CDR3 spans 16 amino acids. Germline values: CDR1 KGHSH, CDR2 LQKENI. Here the CDR3 DNA reads TGTGCCAGCTCACCAAATCAGGGGATTAGTTACAATGAGCAGTTCTTC. Its translation is CASSPNQGISYNEQFF.

J is TRBJ2-3 and V is TRBV15, with D possibly being TRBD2 (6 bases). Deletions cut 1 base from V and 3 bases from J, with 11 bases between. This CDR3 has 15 residues. Germline CDR1 is LNHNV and CDR2 is YYDKDF (reference sequence). CDR3 residues: CATSRVRGRTDTQYF. The CDR3 DNA follows: TGTGCCACCAGCAGAGTACGGGGGAGGACAGATACGCAGTATTTT.